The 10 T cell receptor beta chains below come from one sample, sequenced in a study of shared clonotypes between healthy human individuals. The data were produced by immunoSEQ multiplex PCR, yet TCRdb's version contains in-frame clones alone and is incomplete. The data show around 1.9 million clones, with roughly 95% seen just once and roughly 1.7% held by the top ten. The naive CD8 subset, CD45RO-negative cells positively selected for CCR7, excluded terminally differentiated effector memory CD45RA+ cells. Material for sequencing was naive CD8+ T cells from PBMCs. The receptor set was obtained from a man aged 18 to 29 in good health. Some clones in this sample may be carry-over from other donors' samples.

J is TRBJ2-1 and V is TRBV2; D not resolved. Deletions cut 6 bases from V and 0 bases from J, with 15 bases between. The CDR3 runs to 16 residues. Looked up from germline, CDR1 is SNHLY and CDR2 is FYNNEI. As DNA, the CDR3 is TGTGCCAGCAGGAGCCCGACGGTGTTCTCCTACAATGAGCAGTTCTTC. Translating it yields CASRSPTVFSYNEQFF.

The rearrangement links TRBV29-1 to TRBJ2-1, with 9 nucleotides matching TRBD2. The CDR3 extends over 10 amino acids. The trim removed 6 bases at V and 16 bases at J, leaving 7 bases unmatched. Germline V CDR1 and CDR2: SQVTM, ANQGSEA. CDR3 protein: CSVQAGGYFF. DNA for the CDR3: TGCAGCGTCCAAGCGGGAGGATATTTCTTC.

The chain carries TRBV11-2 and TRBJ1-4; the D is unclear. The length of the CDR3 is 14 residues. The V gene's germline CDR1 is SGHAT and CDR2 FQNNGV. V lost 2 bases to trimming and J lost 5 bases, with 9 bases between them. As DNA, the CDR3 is TGTGCCAGCAGCTTACGAGACCCCAATGAAAAACTGTTTTTT. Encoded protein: CASSLRDPNEKLFF.

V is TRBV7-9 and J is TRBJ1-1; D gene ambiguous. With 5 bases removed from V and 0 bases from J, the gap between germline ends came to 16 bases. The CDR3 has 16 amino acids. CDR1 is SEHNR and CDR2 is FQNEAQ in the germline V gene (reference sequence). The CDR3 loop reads CASSQEMTAMNTEAFF. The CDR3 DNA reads TGTGCCAGCAGCCAGGAAATGACGGCGATGAACACTGAAGCTTTCTTT.

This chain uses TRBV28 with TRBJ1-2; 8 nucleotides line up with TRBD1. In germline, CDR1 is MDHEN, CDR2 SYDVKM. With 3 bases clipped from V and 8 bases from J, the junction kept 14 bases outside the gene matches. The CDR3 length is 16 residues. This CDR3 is CASSFQQGASLGGYTF. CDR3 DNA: TGTGCCAGCAGTTTTCAGCAGGGGGCGAGCCTCGGGGGCTACACCTTC.

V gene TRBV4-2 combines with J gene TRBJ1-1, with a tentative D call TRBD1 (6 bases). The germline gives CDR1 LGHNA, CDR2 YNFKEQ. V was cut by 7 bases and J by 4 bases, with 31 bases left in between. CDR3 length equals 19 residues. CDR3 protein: CASTFSVGQRAVTSTEAFF. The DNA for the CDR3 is TGTGCCAGCACCTTTTCGGTCGGACAGCGGGCAGTCACGAGCACTGAAGCTTTCTTT.

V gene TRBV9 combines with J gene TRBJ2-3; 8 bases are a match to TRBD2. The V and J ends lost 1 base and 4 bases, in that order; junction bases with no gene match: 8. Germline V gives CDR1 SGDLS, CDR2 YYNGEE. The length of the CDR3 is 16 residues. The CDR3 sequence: CASSVSRDGRADTQYF. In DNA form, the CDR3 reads TGTGCCAGCAGCGTAAGCCGGGACGGGAGGGCAGATACGCAGTATTTT.

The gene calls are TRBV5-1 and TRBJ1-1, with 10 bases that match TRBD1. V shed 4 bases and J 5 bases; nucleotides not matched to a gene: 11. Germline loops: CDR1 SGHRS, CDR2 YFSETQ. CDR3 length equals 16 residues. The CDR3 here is CASSLGPGTGVTEAFF. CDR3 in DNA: TGCGCCAGCAGCCTTGGTCCCGGGACAGGGGTGACTGAAGCTTTCTTT.

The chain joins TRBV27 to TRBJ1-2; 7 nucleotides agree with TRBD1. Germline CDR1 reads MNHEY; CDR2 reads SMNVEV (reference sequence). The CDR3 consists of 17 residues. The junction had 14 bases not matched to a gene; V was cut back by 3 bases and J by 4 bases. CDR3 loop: CASSFFPDREDFYGYTF. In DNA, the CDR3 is TGTGCCAGCAGTTTCTTTCCCGACAGGGAAGATTTCTATGGCTACACCTTC.

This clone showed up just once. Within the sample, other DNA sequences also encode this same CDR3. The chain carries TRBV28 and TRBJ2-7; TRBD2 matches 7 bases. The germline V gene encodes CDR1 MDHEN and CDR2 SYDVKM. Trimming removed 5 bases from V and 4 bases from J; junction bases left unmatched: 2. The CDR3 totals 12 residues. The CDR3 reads CASSPGGYEQYF. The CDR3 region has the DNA TGTGCCAGCAGTCCGGGGGGTTACGAGCAGTACTTC.